This T cell receptor beta chain derives from a study of CD8 T cells in ankylosing spondylitis. Study results and limitations: A motif of eight highly homologous TCR beta variants was seen as apparently characteristic of ankylosing spondylitis blood.

Of note for this clonotype: Its antigen remains unknown.

TCRdb reanalysed the 5' RACE reads using MiXCR and keeps one entry per CDR3 protein. The sample gives some 840,000 distinct CDR3 sequences, 10% to 15% of which show up once; approximately 0.5% is in the top ten. The germline CDR1 and CDR2 sequences are MNHEY and SVGAGI. CDR3 length: 14 amino acids. Trimming pared 4 bases from V and 3 bases from J, leaving 10 bases between. The V and J genes are TRBV6-5 and TRBJ1-5; the D is unclear. The TCR sequence derives from a male donor with ankylosing spondylitis. The sequenced material came from blood, either unsorted or a sorted T cell fraction (not recorded which). As DNA, the CDR3 is TGTGCCAGCAGTTCGGACGGGAACAATCAGCCCCAGCATTTT. Amino acids: CASSSDGNNQPQHF.